This TCR beta chain is from a study of blood T cells in healthy people across ages. J was trimmed by 2 bases and V by 3 bases; bases with no gene match: 16. Germline V gene lookup returns CDR1 KGHSH and CDR2 LQKENI. This CDR3 comprises 19 residues. PCR was performed a second time for roughly 7 to 12 cycles using a sample-barcoded 5' primer and a J-beta primer mix. One entry per CDR3 protein results from TCRdb running MiXCR on the 5' RACE reads. The table has around 1,800,000 distinct CDR3 sequences, around 42% seen once; the top ten hold 20% to 25%. This clonotype originated in a human donor in good health. What was sequenced was blood. The rearrangement links TRBV18 to TRBJ2-3, with 8 bases aligning to TRBD1. CDR3 DNA: TGTGCCAGCTCACCGACGACGATTGGACAGGGTTTTTCCACAGATACGCAGTATTTT. Translation: CASSPTTIGQGFSTDTQYF. The full variable domain, rest sourced from reference TRBV18 and TRBJ2-3, is NAGVMQNPRHLVRRRGQEARLRCSPMKGHSHVYWYRQLPEEGLKFMVYLQKENIIDESGMPKERFSAEFPKEGPSILRIQQVVRGDSAAYFCASSPTTIGQGFSTDTQYFGPGTRLTVL.